This TCR beta chain was recovered during a study of blood T cell repertoires in COVID-19. The overall study: Donors in the United States, Italy and Spain gave samples during acute or convalescent COVID-19. The analysed material was cDNA or gDNA that came from T cells, B-cell-depleted T cells, or PBMCs.

Method: immunoSEQ multiplex PCR; TCRdb's copy keeps in-frame clones and lacks some. The sample lists 75,000 to 95,000 clones, around three quarters occurring once. Germline CDR1 and CDR2: SGHNT and YENEEA. The CDR3 length is 15 residues. V was cut by 2 bases and J by 2 bases, with 10 bases left in between. This clone has just a few counts. The TCR sequence derives from a woman aged 60 to 75 in a cohort sampled during active or convalescent COVID-19. The sample consisted of peripheral blood. The V gene is TRBV11-3, the J gene TRBJ2-1, with a possible D match to TRBD1 (5 bases). CDR3 DNA sequence: TGTGCCAGCAGCTTAAGAGGACAAACCTACAATGAGCAGTTCTTC. Protein: CASSLRGQTYNEQFF.